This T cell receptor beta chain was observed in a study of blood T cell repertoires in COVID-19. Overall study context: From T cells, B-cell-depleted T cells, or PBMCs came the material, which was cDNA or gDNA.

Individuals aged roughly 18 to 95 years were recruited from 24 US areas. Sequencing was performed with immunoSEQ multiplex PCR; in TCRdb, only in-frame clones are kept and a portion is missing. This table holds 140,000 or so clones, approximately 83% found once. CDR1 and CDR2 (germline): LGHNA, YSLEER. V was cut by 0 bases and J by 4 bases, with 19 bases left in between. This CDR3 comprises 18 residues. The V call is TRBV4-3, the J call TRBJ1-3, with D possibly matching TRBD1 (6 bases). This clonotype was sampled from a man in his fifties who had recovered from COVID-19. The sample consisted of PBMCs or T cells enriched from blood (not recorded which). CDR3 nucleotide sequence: TGCGCCAGCAGCCAAGATAGGGTGACAGGAAGTTCAGGAAACACCATATATTTT. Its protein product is CASSQDRVTGSSGNTIYF.